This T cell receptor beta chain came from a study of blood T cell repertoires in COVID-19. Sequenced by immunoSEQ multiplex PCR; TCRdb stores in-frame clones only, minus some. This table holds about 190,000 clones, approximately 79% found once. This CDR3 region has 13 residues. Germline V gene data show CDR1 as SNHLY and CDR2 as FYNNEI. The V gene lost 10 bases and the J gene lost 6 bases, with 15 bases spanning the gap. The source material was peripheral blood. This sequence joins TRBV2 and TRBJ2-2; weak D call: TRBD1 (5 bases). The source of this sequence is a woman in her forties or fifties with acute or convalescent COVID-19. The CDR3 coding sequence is TGTGCCACCTCACCCAGGGTCCCCGGGGAGCTGTTTTTT. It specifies CATSPRVPGELFF.